This paragraph covers one T cell receptor beta chain sequence. The data belong to a study of T cells in localized non-small cell lung cancer. Trimming pared 3 bases from V and 4 bases from J, leaving 10 bases between. CDR1 is SGHKS, CDR2 YYEKEE, per germline (reference sequence). The CDR3 runs to 13 residues. The repertoire was sequenced with immunoSEQ multiplex PCR; TCRdb's copy has only in-frame clones and lacks some. The repertoire holds about 82,000 clones, with about 78% as singletons. The receptor's source is a man aged 40 to 70 with stage II squamous cell lung carcinoma. This chain links TRBV5-5 with TRBJ1-1, with TRBD1 as a possible D gene (5 bases). The sample consisted of PBMCs, taken before any cancer treatment. DNA of the CDR3: TGTGCCAGCAGCTCGTTAGACAGCACTGAAGCTTTCTTT. It translates to CASSSLDSTEAFF.